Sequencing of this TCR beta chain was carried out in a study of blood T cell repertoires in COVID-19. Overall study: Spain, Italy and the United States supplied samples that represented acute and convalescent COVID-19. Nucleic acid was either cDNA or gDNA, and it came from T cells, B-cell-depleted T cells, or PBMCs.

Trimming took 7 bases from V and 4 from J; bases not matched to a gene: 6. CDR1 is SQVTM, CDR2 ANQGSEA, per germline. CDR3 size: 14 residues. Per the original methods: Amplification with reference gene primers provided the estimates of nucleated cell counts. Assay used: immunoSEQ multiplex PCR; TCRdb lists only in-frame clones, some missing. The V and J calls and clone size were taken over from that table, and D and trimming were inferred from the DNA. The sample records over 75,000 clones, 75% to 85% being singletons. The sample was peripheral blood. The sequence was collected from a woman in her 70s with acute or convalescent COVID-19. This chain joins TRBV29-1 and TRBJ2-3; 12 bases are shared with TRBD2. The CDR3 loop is CSATRLAGADTQYF. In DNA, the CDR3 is TGCAGCGCCACCAGACTAGCGGGAGCAGATACGCAGTATTTT.